Listed below are T cell receptor beta chains from one sample, sequenced in a study of T cells after yellow fever vaccination. Each CDR3 protein gets one entry after TCRdb re-called the 5' RACE reads with MiXCR. The table shows 100,000 to 150,000 distinct CDR3 sequences, with over 12% occurring only once. Sequencing was performed on CD8+ T cells sorted from PBMCs, taken 5 days after the yellow fever booster vaccination. The receptors stem from a man aged 18 to 30 who received the YFV17D yellow fever vaccine. Each CDR3 is given without its conserved first and last residue. Fields, in order: V gene, J gene, CDR3 protein.

v_gene: TRBV5-1; j_gene: TRBJ1-3; CDR3aa: ASSPGTAGNTIY
v_gene: TRBV6-5; j_gene: TRBJ1-5; CDR3aa: ASSYGGKQPQH
v_gene: TRBV4-1; j_gene: TRBJ1-1; CDR3aa: ASSQAFNTEAF
v_gene: TRBV12-5; j_gene: TRBJ2-2; CDR3aa: ASGLDPDRGQTGELF
v_gene: TRBV10-3; j_gene: TRBJ1-3; CDR3aa: ATLTGPIDTIY
v_gene: TRBV9; j_gene: TRBJ2-1; CDR3aa: ASSVAGLAGEGEQF
v_gene: TRBV3-1; j_gene: TRBJ1-1; CDR3aa: ASSQSPWDAGDTEAF
v_gene: TRBV9; j_gene: TRBJ2-7; CDR3aa: ASSVDRGSYEQY
v_gene: TRBV7-6; j_gene: TRBJ2-7; CDR3aa: ASSLESTATYEQY
v_gene: TRBV4-1; j_gene: TRBJ2-4; CDR3aa: ASSQWHSNSENIQY
v_gene: TRBV4-1; j_gene: TRBJ1-5; CDR3aa: ASSLDSNQPQH
v_gene: TRBV3-1; j_gene: TRBJ2-5; CDR3aa: ASSQVISTLEETQY
v_gene: TRBV24-1; j_gene: TRBJ2-2; CDR3aa: ATSRDTDTGELF
v_gene: TRBV7-2; j_gene: TRBJ2-3; CDR3aa: ASSRRLAASTDTQY
v_gene: TRBV12-3/TRBV12-4; j_gene: TRBJ2-7; CDR3aa: ASSRTGGAEQY
v_gene: TRBV5-4; j_gene: TRBJ1-1; CDR3aa: ASSVPGVGSNTEAF
v_gene: TRBV27; j_gene: TRBJ2-1; CDR3aa: ASSLAGTSSYNEQF
v_gene: TRBV6-6; j_gene: TRBJ1-2; CDR3aa: ASTPGEGYT
v_gene: TRBV19; j_gene: TRBJ1-5; CDR3aa: ASLGGNNQPQH
v_gene: TRBV15; j_gene: TRBJ1-2; CDR3aa: ATSKRGQVYGYT
v_gene: TRBV5-5; j_gene: TRBJ2-7; CDR3aa: ASSFNTGGYEQY
v_gene: TRBV6-6; j_gene: TRBJ2-7; CDR3aa: ASSYGLVGEQY
v_gene: TRBV11-2; j_gene: TRBJ2-5; CDR3aa: ASSLIAPGQGVQETQY
v_gene: TRBV4-1; j_gene: TRBJ2-2; CDR3aa: ASSQLRRGLAAGELF
v_gene: TRBV7-9; j_gene: TRBJ2-7; CDR3aa: ASSLSTGLSYEQY
v_gene: TRBV6-7; j_gene: TRBJ1-4; CDR3aa: ASSYARAGEKLF
v_gene: TRBV7-2; j_gene: TRBJ2-6; CDR3aa: ASSPGALGANVLT
v_gene: TRBV5-6; j_gene: TRBJ2-2; CDR3aa: ASSRVEANTGELF
v_gene: TRBV10-3; j_gene: TRBJ2-7; CDR3aa: AIRISGGLGSYEQY
v_gene: TRBV9; j_gene: TRBJ1-2; CDR3aa: ASSAGGNYGYT
v_gene: TRBV7-6; j_gene: TRBJ2-3; CDR3aa: ASSLAPPAGGADTQY
v_gene: TRBV9; j_gene: TRBJ1-2; CDR3aa: ASSPGSVYGYT
v_gene: TRBV12-3/TRBV12-4; j_gene: TRBJ1-5; CDR3aa: ASTGGGWPSNQPQH
v_gene: TRBV24-1; j_gene: TRBJ1-5; CDR3aa: ATSDRGQLGNQPQH
v_gene: TRBV20-1; j_gene: TRBJ2-7; CDR3aa: SARPGTGHREQY
v_gene: TRBV12-3/TRBV12-4; j_gene: TRBJ2-1; CDR3aa: ASRSTGHEQF
v_gene: TRBV12-3/TRBV12-4; j_gene: TRBJ1-5; CDR3aa: ASSRTGGDNQPQH
v_gene: TRBV4-1; j_gene: TRBJ2-2; CDR3aa: ASNPWQGTGELF
v_gene: TRBV5-6; j_gene: TRBJ2-1; CDR3aa: ASSFTNYNEQF
v_gene: TRBV3-1; j_gene: TRBJ2-2; CDR3aa: ASSRTGGAGELF
v_gene: TRBV20-1; j_gene: TRBJ2-1; CDR3aa: SAPNPVDYNEQF
v_gene: TRBV4-2; j_gene: TRBJ2-3; CDR3aa: ASSQERWRGGNTDTQY
v_gene: TRBV12-3/TRBV12-4; j_gene: TRBJ2-7; CDR3aa: ASSTRDRASYEQY
v_gene: TRBV7-9; j_gene: TRBJ2-5; CDR3aa: ASSSVGQGQETQY
v_gene: TRBV6-1; j_gene: TRBJ1-1; CDR3aa: ASRRGATEAF
v_gene: TRBV27; j_gene: TRBJ1-3; CDR3aa: ASSPNSGSGNTIY
v_gene: TRBV4-1; j_gene: TRBJ1-5; CDR3aa: ASSREDRAGNQPQH
v_gene: TRBV20-1; j_gene: TRBJ2-7; CDR3aa: SARALEDFPEQY
v_gene: TRBV6-5; j_gene: TRBJ1-3; CDR3aa: ASTSTDSGNTIY
v_gene: TRBV7-9; j_gene: TRBJ2-7; CDR3aa: ASSLDAGRSSSYEQY
v_gene: TRBV7-6; j_gene: TRBJ2-2; CDR3aa: ASSLVRGQMAGELF
v_gene: TRBV6-5; j_gene: TRBJ1-3; CDR3aa: ASSYSEGARGNTIY